This passage covers 27 T cell receptor beta chains from one sample sequenced in a study of cytotoxic CD8 clonotypes in ibrutinib-treated CLL. TCRdb's copy holds only in-frame clones and misses some; the assay was immunoSEQ multiplex PCR. The sample holds more than 75,000 clones; more than 70% are singletons and the top ten take 20% to 25%. This specimen was PBMCs, taken after 24 months of ibrutinib treatment. These receptors originate from a human donor with chronic lymphocytic leukemia.

The chain combines TRBV10-3 with TRBJ2-1; maybe TRBD2 (5 bases). Germline loops: CDR1 ENHRY, CDR2 SYGVKD. With 8 bases removed from V and 8 bases from J, the gap between germline ends came to 19 bases. CDR3 length: 14 amino acids. The CDR3 loop reads CAIRDVGGVDEQFF. As DNA, the CDR3 is TGTGCCATCCGAGATGTCGGAGGCGTCGATGAGCAGTTCTTC.

The V and J genes are TRBV11-1 and TRBJ2-1; D is unresolved. CDR3 length equals 16 residues. V dropped 4 bases and J dropped 6 bases, with 19 bases sitting between them. CDR1 is SGHAT, CDR2 FQDESV, per germline (reference sequence). DNA for the CDR3: TGTGCCAGCAGCTCTAGACTGGGAAAAGGGTTCAATGAGCAGTTCTTC. Translated: CASSSRLGKGFNEQFF.

The CDR3 sequence: CASSQSGQYNQPQHF. The CDR3, as DNA: TGTGCCAGCAGCCAATCAGGACAGTACAATCAGCCCCAGCATTTT. The V and J genes are TRBV16 and TRBJ1-5; D might be TRBD1 (6 bases). Trimming shortened V by 0 bases and J by 3 bases, and 9 bases separated the two germline ends. Germline lookup yields CDR1 KGHSY and CDR2 FQNENV. The CDR3 sequence is 15 residues long.

This clone has just a few counts. This CDR3 is CASSYGSGTEAFF. CDR3 sequence (DNA): TGTGCCAGCAGTTACGGGTCGGGCACTGAAGCTTTCTTT. The chain links TRBV27 to TRBJ1-1; D uncertain. CDR3 length: 13 amino acids. V lost 4 bases and J 4 bases, leaving 10 bases between the germline ends. Germline V CDR1 and CDR2: MNHEY, SMNVEV (reference sequence).

In its sample, this clone was seen a few times. V and J are TRBV5-6 and TRBJ2-2, with 9 bases that match TRBD1. CDR1 and CDR2 (germline): SGHDT, YYEEEE. The CDR3 contains 14 residues. Trimming removed 4 bases from V and 5 bases from J; junction bases left unmatched: 3. CDR3 protein: CASSHGQGTGELFF. CDR3 DNA: TGTGCCAGCAGCCACGGACAGGGGACCGGGGAGCTGTTTTTT.

This chain connects TRBV28 to TRBJ2-1, with 14 bases aligning to TRBD2. J lost 0 bases, V lost 11 bases, and 6 bases had no gene match. This CDR3 is built from 16 residues. Germline V lookup: CDR1 MDHEN, CDR2 SYDVKM. The CDR3 protein is CAVGTSGRNSYNEQFF. CDR3 nucleotides: TGTGCCGTCGGGACTAGCGGGAGAAACTCCTACAATGAGCAGTTCTTC. Using reference TRBV28 and TRBJ2-1 for the parts outside the CDR3, the full variable domain is DVKVTQSSRYLVKRTGEKVFLECVQDMDHENMFWYRQDPGLGLRLIYFSYDVKMKEKGDIPEGYSVSREKKERFSLILESASTNQTSMYLCAVGTSGRNSYNEQFFGPGTRLTVL.

The genes are TRBV12-5 and TRBJ2-7; 11 bases line up with TRBD1. The ends lost 7 bases at V and 4 bases at J; junction bases unmatched: 6. The CDR3 consists of 14 residues. The germline V gene encodes CDR1 LGHNT and CDR2 FRNRAP. CDR3 amino acids: CASASGQGAYEQYF. As DNA, the CDR3 is TGTGCTAGTGCGTCCGGACAGGGGGCTTACGAGCAGTACTTC.

J is TRBJ1-2 and V is TRBV19, with 9 nucleotides matching TRBD1. Germline CDR1 and CDR2: LNHDA and SQIVND (reference sequence). The CDR3 extends over 15 amino acids. Germline trimming cut 6 bases from V and 2 bases from J; bases unmatched to any gene: 7. CDR3: CASSSQGARNYGYTF. CDR3 nucleotide sequence: TGTGCCAGTAGCTCACAGGGGGCGCGCAACTATGGCTACACCTTC.

The table lists this clone with many counts. The chain combines TRBV19 with TRBJ1-3, with D unclear. There are 15 residues in the CDR3. V was trimmed by 10 bases and J by 0 bases, leaving 16 bases between them. From germline, CDR1 is LNHDA and CDR2 SQIVND (reference sequence). The CDR3 sequence is CATKPHPASGNTIYF. CDR3 coding DNA: TGTGCCACTAAGCCTCACCCAGCCTCTGGAAACACCATATATTTT.

The V gene is TRBV19, the J gene TRBJ2-2, with TRBD2 matching 11 bases. The CDR3 loop spans 16 amino acids. J was trimmed by 5 bases and V by 3 bases; bases with no gene match: 5. CDR1 LNHDA and CDR2 SQIVND come from the germline V gene (reference sequence). The CDR3 DNA is TGTGCCAGTAGTATTGGGGGACTAGCGGCGACCGGGGAGCTGTTTTTT. Residues: CASSIGGLAATGELFF.

The V gene is TRBV29-1, the J gene TRBJ2-7; possible D gene TRBD1, 5 bases. The CDR3 has 17 amino acids. Trimming shortened V by 4 bases and J by 6 bases, and 28 bases separated the two germline ends. In germline, CDR1 is SQVTM, CDR2 ANQGSEA. CDR3 sequence (DNA): TGCAGCGTTGGTTGTACTATGGACACCTTAAGACGGTCCGAGCAGTACTTC. Protein: CSVGCTMDTLRRSEQYF.

The V and J genes are TRBV7-2 and TRBJ2-5; 10 positions agree with TRBD2. Germline trimming cut 1 base from V and 5 bases from J; bases unmatched to any gene: 10. The V gene's germline CDR1 is SGHTA and CDR2 FQGNSA. This CDR3 spans 17 amino acids. The CDR3 nucleotides read TGTGCCAGCAGCTTAGTCGGTAGCGGGGGGTCTGGGGAGACCCAGTACTTC. Protein product: CASSLVGSGGSGETQYF.

About this clone itself: A junction boundary mismatches the germline segment, possibly from a read error. CDR3 bases: TGTGCCAGCAGCTCCTCCGGGACCCCGAGGAATGAGCAGCTCTTC. This encodes CASSSSGTPRNEQLF. The V call is TRBV7-2, the J call TRBJ2-1; perhaps D is TRBD1 or TRBD2 (5 bases each). CDR3 length: 15 residues. Looked up from germline, CDR1 is SGHTA and CDR2 is FQGNSA.

This chain links TRBV6-1 with TRBJ2-2; no clear D gene. Trimming cost V 2 bases and J 1 base, with 8 bases left between them. The CDR3 covers 15 residues. CDR1 and CDR2 from the germline V gene are MNHNS and SASEGT. CDR3 protein: CASSELNRNTGELFF. CDR3 nucleotide sequence: TGTGCCAGCAGTGAATTGAACAGGAACACCGGGGAGCTGTTTTTT.

The chain recombines TRBV21-1 with TRBJ2-1; the table names TRBD2, a call not compared with the DNA. TRBV21-1 constitutes a pseudogene. The CDR3 contains 14 residues. The CDR3 DNA reads TGTGCCAGCAGCAGCCGGGGCTCCGGGAGTGAGCAGTTCTTC. This translates into CASSSRGSGSEQFF.

The genes are TRBV6-1 and TRBJ1-1; D might be TRBD1 (5 bases). With 4 bases removed from V and 7 bases from J, the gap between germline ends came to 10 bases. This CDR3 spans 12 amino acids. CDR1 is MNHNS and CDR2 is SASEGT in the germline V gene. CDR3 sequence (DNA): TGTGCCAGCAGTGTGGACATACTTGAAGCTTTCTTT. This codes for CASSVDILEAFF.

The chain employs TRBV18 and TRBJ1-4; D is possibly TRBD1 (6 bases). The V end lost 6 bases, the J end lost 7 bases, and 12 bases lay between the germline ends. The CDR3 sequence is 13 residues long. The germline V gene has CDR1 KGHSH and CDR2 LQKENI. CDR3: CASSPGVGEKLFF. The CDR3 coding sequence is TGTGCCAGCTCGCCAGGGGTGGGTGAAAAACTGTTTTTT. Combining the CDR3 with reference TRBV18 and TRBJ1-4 gives the whole variable domain NAGVMQNPRHLVRRRGQEARLRCSPMKGHSHVYWYRQLPEEGLKFMVYLQKENIIDESGMPKERFSAEFPKEGPSILRIQQVVRGDSAAYFCASSPGVGEKLFFGSGTQLSVL.

This clone was observed once. V gene TRBV2 combines with J gene TRBJ2-5; 10 bases map to TRBD2. Germline CDR1 is SNHLY and CDR2 is FYNNEI. V was clipped by 0 bases and J by 4 bases; unmatched bases: 5. The length of the CDR3 is 16 residues. The CDR3 bases are TGTGCCAGCAGTGAAGCTGCGCTAGCGGGAGTAGAGACCCAGTACTTC. The encoded protein is CASSEAALAGVETQYF.

The chain recombines TRBV10-2 with TRBJ2-1, with D uncertain. Germline loops: CDR1 WSHSY, CDR2 SAAADI. Trimming shortened V by 6 bases and J by 10 bases, and 10 bases separated the two germline ends. The CDR3 totals 11 residues. The CDR3 sequence: CASRGKREQFF. The CDR3 bases are TGCGCCAGCAGGGGTAAAAGGGAGCAGTTCTTC.

This chain joins TRBV11-3 and TRBJ2-5, with D unresolved. The germline V gene encodes CDR1 SGHNT and CDR2 YENEEA. The CDR3 sequence is 13 residues long. The V gene lost 2 bases and the J gene lost 5 bases, with 9 bases spanning the gap. DNA for the CDR3: TGTGCCAGCAGCTTAACTCTAGGGGAGACCCAGTACTTC. It encodes CASSLTLGETQYF.

This sequence joins TRBV13 and TRBJ1-1; no clear D gene. There are 11 residues in the CDR3. The germline gives CDR1 PRHDT, CDR2 FYEKMQ (reference sequence). Trimming shortened V by 6 bases and J by 7 bases, and 9 bases separated the two germline ends. The CDR3 loop reads CASSEGIEAFF. The CDR3, as DNA: TGTGCCAGCAGTGAAGGGATTGAAGCTTTCTTT.

In this sample, this clone turned up a few times. The chain couples TRBV21-1 to TRBJ2-1; the table names TRBD1, a call not compared with the DNA. TRBV21-1 is annotated as a pseudogene. This CDR3 comprises 15 residues. In nucleotides, the CDR3 is TGTGCCAGCAGTAAACGGGACAGTCTCAACAATGAGCAGTTCTTC. Translated, it gives CASSKRDSLNNEQFF.

J is TRBJ2-1 and V is TRBV27; 12 bases align to TRBD1. From germline, CDR1 is MNHEY and CDR2 SMNVEV (reference sequence). After removal of 6 bases from V and 9 bases from J, the junction contained 12 bases not matched to a gene. The CDR3 length is 16 residues. This CDR3 is CASRNSGTGGISEQFF. CDR3 nucleotides: TGTGCCAGCAGAAATTCAGGGACAGGGGGCATCAGTGAGCAGTTCTTC.

The chain uses TRBV9 and TRBJ2-1; D may be TRBD2 (5 bases). The CDR3 is 16 residues long. Looked up from germline, CDR1 is SGDLS and CDR2 is YYNGEE. The ends were cut back, 2 bases at V and 3 bases at J, with 15 bases in the middle. The CDR3 here is CASSVVWDRDYNEQFF. CDR3 nucleotide sequence: TGTGCCAGCAGCGTGGTTTGGGATCGGGACTACAATGAGCAGTTCTTC.

This chain uses TRBV6-4 with TRBJ2-2; TRBD2 aligns across 15 bases. The CDR3 has 17 residues. From germline, CDR1 is MRHNA and CDR2 SNTAGT. V gave up 5 bases and J gave up 2 bases; unmatched junction bases: 3. The CDR3 bases are TGTGCCAGCAGTCGGACTAGCGGGGGGGCAAACACCGGGGAGCTGTTTTTT. Protein sequence: CASSRTSGGANTGELFF.

The chain combines TRBV28 with TRBJ1-2; D unclear. CDR3 length: 14 amino acids. The ends were cut back, 3 bases at V and 4 bases at J, with 12 bases in the middle. CDR1 is MDHEN, CDR2 SYDVKM, per germline. The CDR3 here is CASSLADGFYGYTF. The CDR3 nucleotides read TGTGCCAGCAGTTTGGCGGATGGTTTCTATGGCTACACCTTC.

The chain joins TRBV10-3 to TRBJ2-3; D assignment may be TRBD1 or TRBD2 (6 bases each). There are 16 residues in the CDR3. The V and J ends lost 5 bases and 4 bases respectively, with 19 bases between them. Germline-derived CDR1 and CDR2 are ENHRY and SYGVKD. The CDR3 reads CAISPGASSFADTQYF. CDR3 in DNA: TGTGCCATCAGTCCGGGGGCTAGTTCTTTCGCAGATACGCAGTATTTT.